The entry that follows covers one T cell receptor (beta chain) sequence. Its specificity is not known. This sample was included in a study of T cell responses to AZD1222 COVID-19 vaccine. Whole-study findings and limits: Nearly half of spike-specific TCRs reportedly target variant regions that are unmutated in the B.1.351 and B.1.1.7 variants. Donors, mostly white British, included more females; clonal diversity was possibly underestimated.

Repertoires were generated with immunoSEQ multiplex PCR, while TCRdb's copy carries only in-frame clones and drops some. The data hold about 98,000 clones, with 80% to 85% observed a single time. The material was peripheral blood, obtained on day 0 of AZD1222 vaccination. The receptor comes from an adult in good health.

The CDR3: CASSHQGAIYEQYF. In DNA, the CDR3 is TGTGCCAGCAGCCACCAGGGGGCTATCTACGAGCAGTACTTC. The gene calls are TRBV3-1 (or the pseudogene TRBV3-2) and TRBJ2-7, with TRBD1 matching 8 bases. Germline CDR1 reads LGHDT; CDR2 reads YNNKEL (reference sequence). This CDR3 spans 14 amino acids. J gave up 3 bases and V 3 bases, and 4 bases lay outside the gene matches.